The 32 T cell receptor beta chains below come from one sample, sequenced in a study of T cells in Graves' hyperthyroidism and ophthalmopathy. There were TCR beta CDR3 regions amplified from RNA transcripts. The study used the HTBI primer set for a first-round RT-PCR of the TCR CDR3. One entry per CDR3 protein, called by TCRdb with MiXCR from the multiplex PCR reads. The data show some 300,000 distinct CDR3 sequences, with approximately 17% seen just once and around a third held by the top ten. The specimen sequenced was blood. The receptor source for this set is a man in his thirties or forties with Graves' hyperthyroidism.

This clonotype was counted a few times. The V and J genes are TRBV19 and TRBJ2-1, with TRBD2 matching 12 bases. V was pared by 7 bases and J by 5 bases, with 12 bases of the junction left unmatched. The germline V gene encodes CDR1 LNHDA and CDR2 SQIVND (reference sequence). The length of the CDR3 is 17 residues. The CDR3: CASIQKPGLAGHNEQFF. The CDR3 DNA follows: TGTGCCAGTATCCAAAAACCGGGACTAGCGGGCCACAATGAGCAGTTCTTC.

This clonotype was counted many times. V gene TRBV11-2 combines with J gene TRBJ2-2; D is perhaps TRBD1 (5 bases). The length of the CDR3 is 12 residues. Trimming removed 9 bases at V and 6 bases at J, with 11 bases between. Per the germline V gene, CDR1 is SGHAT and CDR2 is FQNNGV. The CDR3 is CASRGSAGELFF. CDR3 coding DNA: TGTGCCAGTAGGGGCAGCGCCGGGGAGCTGTTTTTT.

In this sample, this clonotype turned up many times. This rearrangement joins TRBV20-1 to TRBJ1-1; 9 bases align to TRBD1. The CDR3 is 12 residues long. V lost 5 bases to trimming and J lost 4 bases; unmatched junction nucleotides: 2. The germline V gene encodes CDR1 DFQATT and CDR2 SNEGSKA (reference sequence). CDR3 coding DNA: TGCAGTGCTGGGACAGGGAGCACTGAAGCTTTCTTT. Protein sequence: CSAGTGSTEAFF.

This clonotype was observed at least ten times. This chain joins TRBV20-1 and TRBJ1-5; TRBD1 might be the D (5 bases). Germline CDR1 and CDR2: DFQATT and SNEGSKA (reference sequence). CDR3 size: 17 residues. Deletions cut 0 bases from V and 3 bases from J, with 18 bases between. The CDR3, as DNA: TGCAGTGCTAGAGATGGACCAAGGGACTGGCCCAATCAGCCCCAGCATTTT. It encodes CSARDGPRDWPNQPQHF.

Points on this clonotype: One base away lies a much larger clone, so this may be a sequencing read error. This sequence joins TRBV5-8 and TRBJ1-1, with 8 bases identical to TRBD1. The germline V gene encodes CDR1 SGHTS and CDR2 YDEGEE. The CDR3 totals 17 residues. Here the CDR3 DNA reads TGTGCCAGCAGTCCCCCCAAGCAGGGGGCAGTGAACCCTGAAGCTTTCTTT. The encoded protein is CASSPPKQGAVNPEAFF.

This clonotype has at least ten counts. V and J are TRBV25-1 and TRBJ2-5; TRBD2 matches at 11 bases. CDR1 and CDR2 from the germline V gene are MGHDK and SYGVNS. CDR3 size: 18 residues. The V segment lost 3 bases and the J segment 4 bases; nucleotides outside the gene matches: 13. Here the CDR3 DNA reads TGTGCCAGCAGTGACACTTACTGGGTAGCGGGAGGGGGAGAGACCCAGTACTTC. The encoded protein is CASSDTYWVAGGGETQYF. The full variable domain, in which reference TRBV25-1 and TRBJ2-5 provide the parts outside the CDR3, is EADIYQTPRYLVIGTGKKITLECSQTMGHDKMYWYQQDPGMELHLIHYSYGVNSTEKGDLSSESTVSRIRTEHFPLTLESARPSHTSQYLCASSDTYWVAGGGETQYFGPGTRLLVL.

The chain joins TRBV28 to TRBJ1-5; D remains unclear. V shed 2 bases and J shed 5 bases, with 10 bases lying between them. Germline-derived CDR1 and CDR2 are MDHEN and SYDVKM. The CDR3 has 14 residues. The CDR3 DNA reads TGTGCCAGCAGTTTACGTAATACGGATCAGCCCCAGCATTTT. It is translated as CASSLRNTDQPQHF.

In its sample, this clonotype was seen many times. DNA of the CDR3: TGCAGCGTTGGGCCCTCCAGGGTCGCAGAAAAACTGTTTTTT. It codes for CSVGPSRVAEKLFF. The V and J genes are TRBV29-1 and TRBJ1-4, with a possible D match to TRBD1 (5 bases). The CDR3 extends over 14 amino acids. CDR1 is SQVTM, CDR2 ANQGSEA, per germline. V lost 4 bases and J lost 8, with 17 bases in between.

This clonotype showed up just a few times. CDR3 in DNA: TGCGCCAGCAGGCAAAGCGGGAGGGCGCGAAATGAGCAGTTCTTC. Its protein product is CASRQSGRARNEQFF. The chain employs TRBV4-1 and TRBJ2-1; 10 nucleotides match TRBD2. Germline V CDR1 and CDR2: MGHRA, YSYEKL. J gave up 7 bases and V 6 bases, and 9 bases lay outside the gene matches. CDR3 length: 15 amino acids.

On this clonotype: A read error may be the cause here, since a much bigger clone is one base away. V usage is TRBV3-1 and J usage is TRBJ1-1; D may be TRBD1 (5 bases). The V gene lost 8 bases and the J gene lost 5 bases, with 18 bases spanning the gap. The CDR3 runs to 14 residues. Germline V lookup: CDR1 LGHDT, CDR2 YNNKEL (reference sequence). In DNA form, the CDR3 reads TGTGCCAGCCGCAACGGGGGGACCGGGACTGAAGCTTTCTTT. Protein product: CASRNGGTGTEAFF.

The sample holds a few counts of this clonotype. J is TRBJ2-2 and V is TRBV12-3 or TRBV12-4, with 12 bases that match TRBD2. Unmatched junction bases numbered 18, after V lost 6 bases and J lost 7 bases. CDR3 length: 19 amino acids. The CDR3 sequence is CASSITLGLAGFVRGELFF. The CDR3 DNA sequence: TGTGCCAGCAGCATTACTCTGGGACTAGCGGGCTTTGTTCGCGGGGAGCTGTTTTTT.

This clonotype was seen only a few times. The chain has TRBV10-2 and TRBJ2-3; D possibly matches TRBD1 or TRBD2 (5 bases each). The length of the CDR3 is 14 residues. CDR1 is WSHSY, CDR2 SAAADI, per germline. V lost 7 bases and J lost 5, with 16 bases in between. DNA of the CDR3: TGCGCCAGCACTCCGGGACCCCCTTTAGATACGCAGTATTTT. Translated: CASTPGPPLDTQYF.

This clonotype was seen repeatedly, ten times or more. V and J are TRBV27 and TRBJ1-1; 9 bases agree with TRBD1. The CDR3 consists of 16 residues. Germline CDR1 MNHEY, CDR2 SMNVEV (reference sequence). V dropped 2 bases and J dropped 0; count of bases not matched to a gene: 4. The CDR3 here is CASSLDRGVMNTEAFF. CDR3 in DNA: TGTGCCAGCAGTTTAGACAGGGGGGTCATGAACACTGAAGCTTTCTTT.

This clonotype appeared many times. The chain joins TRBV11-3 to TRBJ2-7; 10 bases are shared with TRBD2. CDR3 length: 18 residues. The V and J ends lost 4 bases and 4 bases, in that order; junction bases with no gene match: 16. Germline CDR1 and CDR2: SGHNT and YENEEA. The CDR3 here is CASSSSHPSGRKIYEQYF. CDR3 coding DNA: TGTGCCAGCAGCTCCTCCCACCCTAGCGGGAGAAAGATATACGAGCAGTACTTC.

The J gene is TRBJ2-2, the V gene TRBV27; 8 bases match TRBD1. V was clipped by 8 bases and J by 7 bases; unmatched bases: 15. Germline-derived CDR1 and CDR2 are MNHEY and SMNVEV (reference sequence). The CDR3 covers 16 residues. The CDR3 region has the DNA TGTGCCAGCGGACCCGACAGGGGAAGCTTGGGCGGGGAGCTGTTTTTT. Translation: CASGPDRGSLGGELFF.

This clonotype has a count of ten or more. The CDR3 region has the DNA TGCGCCACCCGGTTCGCAGCGTCCTACGAGCAGTACTTC. The encoded protein is CATRFAASYEQYF. The chain couples TRBV10-2 to TRBJ2-7; D not certain. Germline V gene data show CDR1 as WSHSY and CDR2 as SAAADI. With 10 bases removed from V and 1 base from J, the gap between germline ends came to 14 bases. The CDR3 extends over 13 amino acids.

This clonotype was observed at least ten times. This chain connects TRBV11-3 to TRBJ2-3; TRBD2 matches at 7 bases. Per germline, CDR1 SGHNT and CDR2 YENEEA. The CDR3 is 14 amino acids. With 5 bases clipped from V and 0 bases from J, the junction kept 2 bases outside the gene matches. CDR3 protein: CASSPGGSTDTQYF. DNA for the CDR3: TGTGCCAGCAGCCCCGGGGGGAGCACAGATACGCAGTATTTT.

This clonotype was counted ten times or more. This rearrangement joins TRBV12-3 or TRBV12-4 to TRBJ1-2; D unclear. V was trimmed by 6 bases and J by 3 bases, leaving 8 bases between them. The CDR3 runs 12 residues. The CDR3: CASSTGDYGYTF. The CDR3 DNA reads TGTGCCAGCAGCACCGGAGACTATGGCTACACCTTC.

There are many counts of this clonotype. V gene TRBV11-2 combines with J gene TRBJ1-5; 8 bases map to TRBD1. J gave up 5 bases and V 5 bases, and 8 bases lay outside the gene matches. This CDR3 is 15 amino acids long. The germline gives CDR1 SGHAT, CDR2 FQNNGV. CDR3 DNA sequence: TGTGCCAGCAGCCCCGACAGGGGCTCACATCAGCCCCAGCATTTT. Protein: CASSPDRGSHQPQHF.

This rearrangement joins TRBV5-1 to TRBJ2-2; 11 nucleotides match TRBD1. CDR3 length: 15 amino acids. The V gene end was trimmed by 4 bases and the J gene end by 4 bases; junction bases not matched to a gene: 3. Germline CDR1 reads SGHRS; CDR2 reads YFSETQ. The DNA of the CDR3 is TGCGCCAGCAGCGGACAGGGGGCCCTCACCGGGGAGCTGTTTTTT. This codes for CASSGQGALTGELFF.

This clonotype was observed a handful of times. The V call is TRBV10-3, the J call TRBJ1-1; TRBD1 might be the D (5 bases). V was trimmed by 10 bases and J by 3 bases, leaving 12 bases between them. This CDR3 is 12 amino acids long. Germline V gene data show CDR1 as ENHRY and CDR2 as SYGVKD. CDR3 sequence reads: CATLDSYTEAFF. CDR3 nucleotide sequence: TGTGCCACCCTCGACAGTTACACTGAAGCTTTCTTT.

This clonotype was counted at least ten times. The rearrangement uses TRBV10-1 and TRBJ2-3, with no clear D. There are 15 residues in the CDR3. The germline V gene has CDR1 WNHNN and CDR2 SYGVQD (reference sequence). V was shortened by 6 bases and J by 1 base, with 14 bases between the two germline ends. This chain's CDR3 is CASSALRPGTDTQYF. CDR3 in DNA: TGCGCCAGCAGCGCACTTCGACCGGGCACAGATACGCAGTATTTT.

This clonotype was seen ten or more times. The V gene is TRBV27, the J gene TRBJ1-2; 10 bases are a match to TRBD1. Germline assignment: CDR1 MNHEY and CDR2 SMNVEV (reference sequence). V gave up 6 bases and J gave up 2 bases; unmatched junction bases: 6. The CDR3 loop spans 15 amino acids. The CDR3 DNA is TGTGCCAGCAGGAAGGACAGGGGGTGGAACTATGGCTACACCTTC. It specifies CASRKDRGWNYGYTF.

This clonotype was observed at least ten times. For the CDR3, the DNA is TGTGCCAGCACCGACAGGTGGAACACTGAAGCTTTCTTT. Amino acid sequence: CASTDRWNTEAFF. The genes are TRBV5-5 and TRBJ1-1; D may be TRBD1 (6 bases). The germline gives CDR1 SGHKS, CDR2 YYEKEE (reference sequence). V was clipped by 6 bases and J by 1 base, with 10 bases between them. The CDR3 length is 13 residues.

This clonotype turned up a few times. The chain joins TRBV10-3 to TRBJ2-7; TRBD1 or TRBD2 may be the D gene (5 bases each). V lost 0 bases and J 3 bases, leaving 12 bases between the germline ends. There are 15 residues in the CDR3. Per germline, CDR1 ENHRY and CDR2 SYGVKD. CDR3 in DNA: TGTGCCATCAGTGAGTCGGGGCTAGCTGACTACGAGCAGTACTTC. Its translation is CAISESGLADYEQYF.

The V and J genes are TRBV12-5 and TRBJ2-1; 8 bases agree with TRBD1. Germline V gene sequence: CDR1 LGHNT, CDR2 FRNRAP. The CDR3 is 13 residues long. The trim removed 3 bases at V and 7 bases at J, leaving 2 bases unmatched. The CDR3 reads CASGFWDRNEQFF. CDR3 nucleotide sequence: TGTGCTAGTGGTTTTTGGGACAGGAATGAGCAGTTCTTC.

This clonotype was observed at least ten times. CDR3 loop: CASSLDRADTEAFF. CDR3 bases: TGCGCCAGCAGCTTGGACAGGGCGGACACTGAAGCTTTCTTT. The chain links TRBV5-1 to TRBJ1-1; D perhaps matches TRBD1 (6 bases). CDR3 size: 14 residues. The V and J ends lost 0 bases and 3 bases respectively, with 9 bases between them. Germline assignment: CDR1 SGHRS and CDR2 YFSETQ.

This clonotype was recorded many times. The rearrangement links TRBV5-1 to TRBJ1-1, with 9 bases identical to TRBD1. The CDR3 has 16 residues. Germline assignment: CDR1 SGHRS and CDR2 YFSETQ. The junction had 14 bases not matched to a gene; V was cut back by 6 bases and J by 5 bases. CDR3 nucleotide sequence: TGCGCCAGCACAACTGCAGAACAGGGGGCCTGGACTGAAGCTTTCTTT. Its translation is CASTTAEQGAWTEAFF.

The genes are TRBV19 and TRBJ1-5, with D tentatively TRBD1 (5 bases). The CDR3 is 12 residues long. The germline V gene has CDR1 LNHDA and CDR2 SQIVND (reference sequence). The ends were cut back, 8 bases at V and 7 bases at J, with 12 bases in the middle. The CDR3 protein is CASRFGGQPQHF. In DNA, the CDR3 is TGTGCCAGTCGGTTCGGGGGGCAGCCCCAGCATTTT.

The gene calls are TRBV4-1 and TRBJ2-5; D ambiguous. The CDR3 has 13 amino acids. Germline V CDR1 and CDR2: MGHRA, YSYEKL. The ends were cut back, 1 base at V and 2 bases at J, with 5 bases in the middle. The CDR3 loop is CASSQGWQETQYF. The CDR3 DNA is TGCGCCAGCAGCCAAGGCTGGCAAGAGACCCAGTACTTC.

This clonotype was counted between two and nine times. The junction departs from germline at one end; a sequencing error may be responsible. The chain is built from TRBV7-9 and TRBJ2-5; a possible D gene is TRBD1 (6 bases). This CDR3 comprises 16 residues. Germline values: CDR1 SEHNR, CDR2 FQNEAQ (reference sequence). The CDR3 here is CASSSNGWGPREIQYF. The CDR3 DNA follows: TGTGCCAGCAGCTCAAATGGGTGGGGGCCAAGGGAGATCCAGTACTTC. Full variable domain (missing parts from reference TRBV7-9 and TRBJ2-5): DTGVSQNPRHKITKRGQNVTFRCDPISEHNRLYWYRQTLGQGPEFLTYFQNEAQLEKSRLLSDRFSAERPKGSFSTLEIQRTEQGDSAMYLCASSSNGWGPREIQYFGPGTRLLVL.

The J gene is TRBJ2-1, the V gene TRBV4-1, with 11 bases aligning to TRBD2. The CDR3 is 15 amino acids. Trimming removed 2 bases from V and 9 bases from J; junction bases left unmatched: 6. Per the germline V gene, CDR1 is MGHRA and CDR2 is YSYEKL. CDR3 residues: CASSQTSGRHGEQFF. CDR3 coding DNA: TGCGCCAGCAGCCAAACTAGCGGGAGACACGGTGAGCAGTTCTTC.